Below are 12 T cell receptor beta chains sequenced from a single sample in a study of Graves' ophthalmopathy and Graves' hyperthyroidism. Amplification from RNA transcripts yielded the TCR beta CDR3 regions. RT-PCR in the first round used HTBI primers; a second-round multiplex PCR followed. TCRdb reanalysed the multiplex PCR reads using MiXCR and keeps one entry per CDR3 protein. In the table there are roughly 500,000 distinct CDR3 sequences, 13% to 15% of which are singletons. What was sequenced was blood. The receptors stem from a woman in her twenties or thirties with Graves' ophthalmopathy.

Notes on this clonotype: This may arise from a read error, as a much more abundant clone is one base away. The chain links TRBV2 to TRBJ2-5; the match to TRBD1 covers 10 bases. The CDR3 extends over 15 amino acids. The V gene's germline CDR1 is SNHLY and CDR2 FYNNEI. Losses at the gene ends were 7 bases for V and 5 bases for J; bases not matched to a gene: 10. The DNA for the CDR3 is TGTGCCAGCACCGGGACAGGGGATTATTGGGAGACCCAGTACTTC. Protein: CASTGTGDYWETQYF.

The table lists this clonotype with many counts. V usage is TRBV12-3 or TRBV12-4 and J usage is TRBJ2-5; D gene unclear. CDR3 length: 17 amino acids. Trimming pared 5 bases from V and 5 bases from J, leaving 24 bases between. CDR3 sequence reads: CASSVWGQVASGETQYF. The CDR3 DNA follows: TGTGCCAGCAGTGTATGGGGTCAGGTTGCTTCTGGGGAGACCCAGTACTTC.

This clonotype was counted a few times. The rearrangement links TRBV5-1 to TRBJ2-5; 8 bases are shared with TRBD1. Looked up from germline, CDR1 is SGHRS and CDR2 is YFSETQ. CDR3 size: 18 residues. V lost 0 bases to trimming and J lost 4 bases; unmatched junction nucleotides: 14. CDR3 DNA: TGCGCCAGCAGCTTGGGTCATTCCTACACAGGGGGAGGAGAGACCCAGTACTTC. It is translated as CASSLGHSYTGGGETQYF.

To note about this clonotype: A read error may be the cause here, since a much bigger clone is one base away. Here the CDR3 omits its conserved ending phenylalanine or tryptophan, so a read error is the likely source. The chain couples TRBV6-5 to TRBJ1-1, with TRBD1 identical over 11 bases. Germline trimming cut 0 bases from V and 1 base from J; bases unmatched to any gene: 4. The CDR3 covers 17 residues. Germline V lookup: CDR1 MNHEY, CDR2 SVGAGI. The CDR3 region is CASSYSRTGGWNTEAFS. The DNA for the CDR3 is TGTGCCAGCAGTTACTCGCGGACAGGGGGCTGGAACACTGAAGCTTTCTCT.

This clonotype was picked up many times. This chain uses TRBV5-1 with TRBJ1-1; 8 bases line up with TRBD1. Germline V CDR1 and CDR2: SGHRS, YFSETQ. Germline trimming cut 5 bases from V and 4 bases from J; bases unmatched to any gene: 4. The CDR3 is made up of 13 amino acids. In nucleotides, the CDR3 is TGCGCCAGCAGTTGGACAGGGACCACTGAAGCTTTCTTT. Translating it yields CASSWTGTTEAFF.

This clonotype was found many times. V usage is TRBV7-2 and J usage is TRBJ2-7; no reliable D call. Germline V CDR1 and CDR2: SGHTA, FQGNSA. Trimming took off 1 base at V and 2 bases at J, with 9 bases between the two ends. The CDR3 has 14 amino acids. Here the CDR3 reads CASSLVTTAYEQYF. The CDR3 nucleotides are TGTGCCAGCAGCTTAGTAACTACAGCCTACGAGCAGTACTTC.

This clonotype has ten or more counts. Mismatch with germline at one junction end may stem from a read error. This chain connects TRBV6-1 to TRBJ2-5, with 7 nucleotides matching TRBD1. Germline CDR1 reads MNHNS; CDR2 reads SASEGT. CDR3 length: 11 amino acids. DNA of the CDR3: TGTGCCAGCAGTGAACCCGGGACAGTAAATTTC. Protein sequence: CASSEPGTVNF.

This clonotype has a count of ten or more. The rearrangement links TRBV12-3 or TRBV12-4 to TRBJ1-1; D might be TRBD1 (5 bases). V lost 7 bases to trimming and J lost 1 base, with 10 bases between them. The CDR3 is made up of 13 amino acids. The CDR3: CASIIRENTEAFF. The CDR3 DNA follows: TGTGCCAGCATAATCAGGGAGAACACTGAAGCTTTCTTT.

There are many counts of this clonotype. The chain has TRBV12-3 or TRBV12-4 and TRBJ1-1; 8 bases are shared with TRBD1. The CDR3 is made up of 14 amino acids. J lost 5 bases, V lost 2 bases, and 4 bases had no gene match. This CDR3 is CASSLRTGMTEAFF. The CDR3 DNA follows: TGTGCCAGCAGTTTACGGACAGGGATGACTGAAGCTTTCTTT.

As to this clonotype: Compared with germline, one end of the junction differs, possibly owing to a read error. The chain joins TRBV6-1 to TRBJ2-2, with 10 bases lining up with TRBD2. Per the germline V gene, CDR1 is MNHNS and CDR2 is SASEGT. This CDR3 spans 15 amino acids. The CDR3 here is CASTQREGGTGELSF. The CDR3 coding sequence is TGTGCCAGCACCCAGCGGGAGGGGGGCACCGGGGAGCTGTCTTTT.

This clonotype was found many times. The CDR3 nucleotides read TGTGCCACCCTGCGGATGTACCAAGAGACCCAGTACTTC. This codes for CATLRMYQETQYF. The V and J genes are TRBV7-9 and TRBJ2-5; no firm D call. Germline CDR1 and CDR2: SEHNR and FQNEAQ (reference sequence). The CDR3 contains 13 residues. V was cut by 10 bases and J by 0 bases, with 12 bases left in between.

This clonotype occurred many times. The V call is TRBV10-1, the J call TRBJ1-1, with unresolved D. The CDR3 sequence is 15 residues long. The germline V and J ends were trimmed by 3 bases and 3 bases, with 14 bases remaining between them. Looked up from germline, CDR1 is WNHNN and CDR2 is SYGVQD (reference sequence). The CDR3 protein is CASSEAGTGDTEAFF. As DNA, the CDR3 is TGCGCCAGCAGTGAAGCGGGAACCGGGGACACTGAAGCTTTCTTT.